The 2 T cell receptor beta chains below all came from one sample that was sequenced in a study of control samples from healthy donors and cancer patients. TCRdb's copy holds only in-frame clones and misses some; the assay was immunoSEQ multiplex PCR. The data show approximately 140,000 clones, with approximately 91% seen just once and 8% to 9.5% held by the top ten. The source material was blood. The receptors were gathered from a woman younger than 45 in good health.

The chain couples TRBV6-5 to TRBJ2-3; TRBD1 aligns across 9 bases. The CDR3 is 15 residues long. The ends lost 6 bases at V and 3 bases at J; junction bases unmatched: 7. Germline V lookup: CDR1 MNHEY, CDR2 SVGAGI. The CDR3 nucleotides are TGTGCCAGCAGCTTTTACAGGGGGCAAACAGATACGCAGTATTTT. Translating it yields CASSFYRGQTDTQYF.

This chain uses TRBV18 with TRBJ2-1; D is possibly TRBD2 (6 bases). The CDR3 runs to 16 residues. From germline, CDR1 is KGHSH and CDR2 LQKENI. V was pared by 3 bases and J by 6 bases, with 18 bases between. The CDR3 is CASSPAGRLERNEQFF. For the CDR3, the DNA is TGTGCCAGCTCACCGGCGGGGAGACTAGAACGCAATGAGCAGTTCTTC.